What follows are 22 T cell receptor beta chains derived from one specimen sequenced in a study of cytomegalovirus exposure and HLA in healthy donors (dated 2017 in TCRdb). Library preparation used the immunoSEQ multiplex PCR assay. A mixture of 60 forward primers for TCR Vbeta segments and 13 reverse primers for TCR Jbeta segments was used in the multiplex PCR. Here the immuneACCESS table is served through TCRdb, limited to in-frame sequences with V and J called. Missing clones are a known gap in these copies; in checked studies unresolved V genes cover under half, and the rest lacks a known reason. The sample has 75,000 to 90,000 clones on record, around 79% of them singletons. The ten most abundant clones make up approximately 4.6% of the sample. Material for sequencing was PBMCs. The receptors derive from a man aged 35-49 years in good health and CMV-seronegative.

This clone appeared a single time. This rearrangement joins TRBV27 to TRBJ2-5, with 7 nucleotides matching TRBD2. From germline, CDR1 is MNHEY and CDR2 SMNVEV (reference sequence). J lost 5 bases, V lost 5 bases, and 8 bases had no gene match. The CDR3 consists of 14 residues. In nucleotides, the CDR3 is TGTGCCAGCAGTCGCGGCCGGGGGGTGGAGACCCAGTACTTC. It translates to CASSRGRGVETQYF.

The chain has TRBV10-3 and TRBJ2-1; D possibly corresponds to TRBD2 (6 bases). The germline V gene encodes CDR1 ENHRY and CDR2 SYGVKD. Trimming removed 10 bases from V and 12 bases from J, with 16 bases in between. There are 11 residues in the CDR3. CDR3 in DNA: TGTGCCACAGGGACTGAGTTTGGGCAGTTCTTC. It yields the protein CATGTEFGQFF.

The chain has TRBV30 and TRBJ1-2; D may be TRBD1 (6 bases). This CDR3 spans 13 amino acids. The germline V gene encodes CDR1 GTSNPN and CDR2 SVGIG (reference sequence). V was trimmed by 3 bases and J by 1 base, leaving 9 bases between them. The CDR3 sequence is CAWSQGSNYGYTF. The CDR3 DNA is TGTGCCTGGAGCCAGGGGAGTAACTATGGCTACACCTTC.

The genes are TRBV18 and TRBJ1-5, with D perhaps TRBD1 (5 bases). CDR1 KGHSH and CDR2 LQKENI come from the germline V gene. The CDR3 length is 16 residues. Trimming shortened V by 2 bases and J by 2 bases, and 13 bases separated the two germline ends. As DNA, the CDR3 is TGTGCCAGCTCACCATTAAGGACATCGGGCAATCAGCCCCAGCATTTT. Its protein product is CASSPLRTSGNQPQHF. The whole variable domain, remainder taken from reference TRBV18 and TRBJ1-5, is NAGVMQNPRHLVRRRGQEARLRCSPMKGHSHVYWYRQLPEEGLKFMVYLQKENIIDESGMPKERFSAEFPKEGPSILRIQQVVRGDSAAYFCASSPLRTSGNQPQHFGDGTRLSIL.

The chain links TRBV4-1 to TRBJ1-3; no definite D call. There are 18 residues in the CDR3. Germline V gives CDR1 MGHRA, CDR2 YSYEKL. The ends were cut back, 0 bases at V and 0 bases at J, with 15 bases in the middle. The DNA of the CDR3 is TGCGCCAGCAGCCAAGAAGGCGGCCAGAGCCACTCTGGAAACACCATATATTTT. Its translation: CASSQEGGQSHSGNTIYF.

The chain combines TRBV27 with TRBJ2-7; 9 bases are a match to TRBD2. The CDR3 contains 14 residues. J gave up 3 bases and V 5 bases, and 5 bases lay outside the gene matches. The V gene's germline CDR1 is MNHEY and CDR2 SMNVEV (reference sequence). CDR3 sequence: CASSMGLAIYEQYF. The CDR3 DNA sequence: TGTGCCAGCAGTATGGGACTAGCTATCTACGAGCAGTACTTC.

The chain recombines TRBV7-9 with TRBJ1-1; D not resolved. V was trimmed by 2 bases and J by 11 bases, leaving 21 bases between them. Germline values: CDR1 SEHNR, CDR2 FQNEAQ (reference sequence). This CDR3 region has 15 residues. The CDR3 is CASSLPPRADQIAFF. The CDR3 bases are TGTGCCAGCAGCTTACCCCCGAGGGCCGACCAGATTGCTTTCTTT.

Only a few counts were recorded for this clone. The CDR3 DNA is TGTGCCTCAAGGGGGCAGGGCCTTGAAAAACTGTTTTTT. It specifies CASRGQGLEKLFF. The rearrangement links TRBV21-1 to TRBJ1-4; TRBD1 was called by the table and not checked on the DNA. TRBV21-1 is termed a pseudogene. The CDR3 has 13 residues.

J is TRBJ2-1 and V is TRBV14; 10 positions agree with TRBD2. V lost 4 bases to trimming and J lost 4 bases; unmatched junction nucleotides: 7. Germline lookup yields CDR1 SGHDN and CDR2 FVKESK. The CDR3 runs 16 residues. CDR3 in DNA: TGTGCCAGCAGCCCCCTGTCACTAGCGGGGTACAATGAGCAGTTCTTC. The encoded protein is CASSPLSLAGYNEQFF.

The gene calls are TRBV7-6 and TRBJ2-7; 11 bases line up with TRBD2. From germline, CDR1 is SGHVS and CDR2 FNYEAQ. The CDR3 loop spans 15 amino acids. With V trimmed by 0 bases and J by 4 bases, 2 bases remained unmatched. Here the CDR3 reads CASSLASGRVYEQYF. In nucleotides, the CDR3 is TGTGCCAGCAGCTTAGCTAGCGGGAGGGTATACGAGCAGTACTTC.

The chain combines TRBV5-1 with TRBJ1-1, with 7 positions matching TRBD1. The V gene's germline CDR1 is SGHRS and CDR2 YFSETQ. CDR3 length equals 15 residues. The V and J ends lost 4 bases and 1 base, in that order; junction bases with no gene match: 7. The CDR3 here is CASSPGDSENTEAFF. CDR3 coding DNA: TGCGCCAGCAGCCCCGGGGACAGTGAGAACACTGAAGCTTTCTTT.

The V call is TRBV6-1, the J call TRBJ1-5; 10 positions match TRBD1. The CDR3 has 16 residues. J lost 7 bases, V lost 3 bases, and 9 bases had no gene match. CDR1 and CDR2 (germline): MNHNS, SASEGT. The chain's CDR3 is CASSDRQGAGHQPQHF. CDR3 bases: TGTGCCAGCAGTGACCGACAGGGGGCAGGACACCAGCCCCAGCATTTT.

The chain has TRBV10-2 and TRBJ2-1; 9 bases are shared with TRBD1. V gave up 6 bases and J gave up 8 bases; unmatched junction bases: 8. Germline V gene lookup returns CDR1 WSHSY and CDR2 SAAADI. This CDR3 has 14 amino acids. The CDR3 reads CASRGTGSIYEQFF. The CDR3 coding sequence is TGCGCCAGCAGAGGGACAGGGTCGATTTATGAGCAGTTCTTC.

The table lists this clone with a few counts. V gene TRBV9 combines with J gene TRBJ2-7; tentatively, D is TRBD1 (5 bases). V gave up 4 bases and J gave up 2 bases, with 16 bases separating them. Per the germline V gene, CDR1 is SGDLS and CDR2 is YYNGEE. The length of the CDR3 is 15 residues. CDR3 in DNA: TGTGCCAGCAGCCCCGAGAGGCCAGGGCCCTACGAGCAGTACTTC. It yields the protein CASSPERPGPYEQYF.

The V call is TRBV7-9, the J call TRBJ1-1; D is ambiguous. V was shortened by 6 bases and J by 5 bases, with 13 bases between the two germline ends. The CDR3 extends over 13 amino acids. Germline lookup yields CDR1 SEHNR and CDR2 FQNEAQ (reference sequence). The CDR3 sequence: CASRKSSGTEAFF. The CDR3, as DNA: TGTGCCAGCAGGAAATCATCGGGGACTGAAGCTTTCTTT. Combining the CDR3 with reference TRBV7-9 and TRBJ1-1 gives the whole variable domain DTGVSQNPRHKITKRGQNVTFRCDPISEHNRLYWYRQTLGQGPEFLTYFQNEAQLEKSRLLSDRFSAERPKGSFSTLEIQRTEQGDSAMYLCASRKSSGTEAFFGQGTRLTVV.

In this sample, this clone turned up once. The chain carries TRBV2 and TRBJ2-7, with 7 bases that match TRBD2. There are 15 residues in the CDR3. With 5 bases clipped from V and 2 bases from J, the junction kept 9 bases outside the gene matches. Germline V gene sequence: CDR1 SNHLY, CDR2 FYNNEI. CDR3 coding DNA: TGTGCCAGCAGTAGGACGGGGGGACCAACCTACGAGCAGTACTTC. Amino acids: CASSRTGGPTYEQYF.

This chain uses TRBV30 with TRBJ2-3, with TRBD1 matching over 9 bases. CDR1 and CDR2 (germline): GTSNPN, SVGIG (reference sequence). The CDR3 covers 14 residues. After removal of 2 bases from V and 3 bases from J, the junction contained 3 bases not matched to a gene. The CDR3 protein is CAWSFDRGTDTQYF. CDR3 in DNA: TGTGCCTGGAGTTTCGACAGGGGGACAGATACGCAGTATTTT.

Details on this clone: Additional DNA sequences in this sample encode the identical CDR3. This rearrangement joins TRBV5-4 to TRBJ2-5; TRBD1 might be the D (5 bases). The CDR3 has 13 amino acids. Germline V gene sequence: CDR1 SGHNT, CDR2 YYREEE (reference sequence). The V and J ends lost 0 bases and 4 bases respectively, with 7 bases between them. CDR3 loop: CASSLGQGETQYF. For the CDR3, the DNA is TGTGCCAGCAGCTTGGGGCAGGGAGAGACCCAGTACTTC. Together with reference TRBV5-4 and TRBJ2-5, the CDR3 gives the full variable domain: ETGVTQSPTHLIKTRGQQVTLRCSSQSGHNTVSWYQQALGQGPQFIFQYYREEENGRGNFPPRFSGLQFPNYSSELNVNALELDDSALYLCASSLGQGETQYFGPGTRLLVL.

This clone qualifies as medium-sized. The J gene is TRBJ1-2, the V gene TRBV14, with D maybe TRBD1 (6 bases). The length of the CDR3 is 15 residues. Germline CDR1 SGHDN, CDR2 FVKESK. The V end was cut by 1 base, the J end by 2 bases, with 11 bases between. The CDR3 sequence: CASSQGRGANYGYTF. DNA for the CDR3: TGTGCCAGCAGCCAAGGACGGGGGGCCAACTATGGCTACACCTTC.

The chain uses TRBV25-1 and TRBJ2-7, with D tentatively TRBD1 (5 bases). CDR1 MGHDK and CDR2 SYGVNS come from the germline V gene. The CDR3 is 13 residues long. V lost 2 bases, J lost 3 bases, and 8 bases lay in between. CDR3 sequence: CASSEQGVYEQYF. The DNA of the CDR3 is TGTGCCAGCAGTGAACAAGGGGTCTACGAGCAGTACTTC.

The rearrangement links TRBV30 to TRBJ2-2, with unresolved D. The V and J ends lost 2 bases and 6 bases respectively, with 10 bases between them. CDR3 length: 13 amino acids. In germline, CDR1 is GTSNPN, CDR2 SVGIG (reference sequence). The CDR3 region is CAWSTLFSGELFF. The CDR3 bases are TGTGCCTGGAGTACTCTGTTCTCCGGGGAGCTGTTTTTT. The variable domain in full, with the rest retrieved from reference TRBV30 and TRBJ2-2, is SQTIHQWPATLVQPVGSPLSLECTVEGTSNPNLYWYRQAAGRGLQLLFYSVGIGQISSEVPQNLSASRPQDRQFILSSKKLLLSDSGFYLCAWSTLFSGELFFGEGSRLTVL.

For the CDR3, the DNA is TGTGCCAGCAGCTTAGGGGGACAGGGGGTCGAGCAGTACTTC. It specifies CASSLGGQGVEQYF. The V gene is TRBV7-9, the J gene TRBJ2-7, with 11 bases lining up with TRBD1. The germline V gene has CDR1 SEHNR and CDR2 FQNEAQ (reference sequence). With V trimmed by 1 base and J by 6 bases, 2 bases remained unmatched. This CDR3 region has 14 residues.